The 11 T cell receptor beta chains listed next were all sequenced from one sample in a study of neoadjuvant anti-PD-1 for oral cavity cancer. Assay: immunoSEQ multiplex PCR; the TCRdb copy retains only in-frame clones and omits some. The sample contains around 68,000 clones, roughly nine tenths of which appear only once. The sample's time point: after neoadjuvant nivolumab, at surgical resection. The starting material was PBMCs, obtained after nivolumab (anti-PD-1) treatment. The receptors derive from a person aged 40 to 85 with oral cavity squamous cell carcinoma.

V usage is TRBV10-3 and J usage is TRBJ2-7, with TRBD1 matching 10 bases. Trimming at V came to 10 bases and at J to 6 bases, leaving 6 bases not matched to a gene. The germline V gene encodes CDR1 ENHRY and CDR2 SYGVKD. The CDR3 covers 12 residues. CDR3 DNA: TGTGCCACGACGGACAGGGGGATCGAGCAGTACTTC. It encodes CATTDRGIEQYF.

The gene calls are TRBV9 and TRBJ1-1, with D tentatively TRBD1 (6 bases). Deletions cut 4 bases from V and 9 bases from J, with 16 bases between. CDR1 is SGDLS and CDR2 is YYNGEE in the germline V gene. This CDR3 has 13 amino acids. The CDR3 nucleotides read TGTGCCAGCAGCCTTGGGACAAGCGGTAAAGCTTTCTTT. It specifies CASSLGTSGKAFF.

V gene TRBV5-4 combines with J gene TRBJ2-3, with TRBD2 identical over 7 bases. The V gene end was trimmed by 1 base and the J gene end by 0 bases; junction bases not matched to a gene: 5. Germline V gives CDR1 SGHNT, CDR2 YYREEE (reference sequence). The CDR3 contains 16 residues. CDR3 residues: CASSLMVAGSTDTQYF. CDR3 sequence (DNA): TGTGCCAGCAGCTTGATGGTAGCGGGTAGCACAGATACGCAGTATTTT.

The CDR3 sequence is CASSSLRTGGRRRYGYTF. CDR3 DNA sequence: TGCGCCAGCAGCTCCCTAAGGACAGGGGGTAGGAGGCGTTATGGCTACACCTTC. The chain links TRBV5-1 to TRBJ1-2; 10 nucleotides align to TRBD1. The germline gives CDR1 SGHRS, CDR2 YFSETQ. J lost 5 bases, V lost 3 bases, and 16 bases had no gene match. CDR3 length: 18 amino acids.

This clone was seen a single time. The V call is TRBV2, the J call TRBJ1-2; D is perhaps TRBD1 (5 bases). The V gene's germline CDR1 is SNHLY and CDR2 FYNNEI. Trimming pared 8 bases from V and 6 bases from J, leaving 22 bases between. The CDR3 sequence is 15 residues long. The CDR3 DNA sequence: TGTGCCAGCCGAGGGCTACGGGACTTCTTGGATGGCTACACCTTC. This translates into CASRGLRDFLDGYTF.

This clone was observed a few times. The chain employs TRBV19 and TRBJ2-1, with 8 bases fitting TRBD2. J lost 9 bases, V lost 3 bases, and 7 bases had no gene match. CDR1 and CDR2 from the germline V gene are LNHDA and SQIVND (reference sequence). The CDR3 length is 14 residues. DNA of the CDR3: TGTGCCAGTAGTATCGCGGGACTAGGGGGTGAGCAGTTCTTC. It is translated as CASSIAGLGGEQFF. The variable domain in full, completed from reference TRBV19 and TRBJ2-1, reads DGGITQSPKYLFRKEGQNVTLSCEQNLNHDAMYWYRQDPGQGLRLIYYSQIVNDFQKGDIAEGYSVSREKKESFPLTVTSAQKNPTAFYLCASSIAGLGGEQFFGPGTRLTVL.

The chain combines TRBV25-1 with TRBJ2-7; 10 nucleotides line up with TRBD1. Germline CDR1 MGHDK, CDR2 SYGVNS. The V and J ends lost 6 bases and 2 bases, in that order; junction bases with no gene match: 10. The CDR3 has 16 residues. CDR3 sequence (DNA): TGTGCCAGCAGGGGAACCGGGACAGGGGTGACCTACGAGCAGTACTTC. Amino acid sequence: CASRGTGTGVTYEQYF.

The chain is built from TRBV7-9 and TRBJ2-3; D remains unclear. Germline CDR1 SEHNR, CDR2 FQNEAQ (reference sequence). The CDR3 covers 12 residues. Trimming stripped 2 bases from V and 4 bases from J, with 4 bases between. The CDR3 here is CASSLNSDTQYF. The DNA for the CDR3 is TGTGCCAGCAGCTTAAATTCAGATACGCAGTATTTT. Full variable domain (missing parts from reference TRBV7-9 and TRBJ2-3): DTGVSQNPRHKITKRGQNVTFRCDPISEHNRLYWYRQTLGQGPEFLTYFQNEAQLEKSRLLSDRFSAERPKGSFSTLEIQRTEQGDSAMYLCASSLNSDTQYFGPGTRLTVL.

The chain joins TRBV4-1 to TRBJ2-5; a possible D gene is TRBD1 (6 bases). CDR1 is MGHRA and CDR2 is YSYEKL in the germline V gene. This CDR3 is 16 amino acids long. Trimming took 4 bases from V and 0 from J, leaving 15 bases between them. CDR3 coding DNA: TGCGCCAGCAGCCGACGGCCGGGACAAAACCAAGAGACCCAGTACTTC. Protein product: CASSRRPGQNQETQYF.

This clone was detected only a few times. The chain joins TRBV10-1 to TRBJ1-1; 9 bases fit TRBD1. The trim removed 5 bases at V and 4 bases at J, leaving 2 bases unmatched. This CDR3 region has 13 residues. The V gene's germline CDR1 is WNHNN and CDR2 SYGVQD (reference sequence). CDR3 nucleotide sequence: TGCGCCAGCAGTAAGGACAGGGGCACTGAAGCTTTCTTT. Translated: CASSKDRGTEAFF.

This chain joins TRBV20-1 and TRBJ1-1; D gene unclear. The CDR3 runs to 11 residues. Germline-derived CDR1 and CDR2 are DFQATT and SNEGSKA (reference sequence). Trimming left V 6 bases short and J 4 bases short, with 9 bases between. Here the CDR3 DNA reads TGCAGTGCCCCAACCTCCACTGAAGCTTTCTTT. This translates into CSAPTSTEAFF.